A selection of T cell receptor beta chains follows, all from one sample in a study of neurological immune-mediated disorders. TCRdb fed the 5' RACE reads into MiXCR, producing one record per CDR3 protein. The data contain about 90,000 distinct CDR3 sequences, roughly 13% of them singletons. The sequenced sample was PBMCs. Every receptor here comes from a female donor with HTLV-1-associated myelopathy (HAM/TSP). The CDR3 runs from the conserved cysteine through the conserved F or W. D genes are given only for firm matches. For some rows the clone size is stated as once, few or many, or as a class when expanded; others skip it.

j_gene	d_gene	abundance	v_gene	CDR3nt	CDR3aa
TRBJ2-7	.	many	TRBV3-1	TGTGCCAGCAGCCCGACTAGGACCTCCTACGAGCAGTACTTC	CASSPTRTSYEQYF
TRBJ1-3	.	many	TRBV12-3/TRBV12-4	TGTGCCAGCAGTGTGAGGGCTGGAAACACCATATATTTT	CASSVRAGNTIYF
TRBJ1-1	.	many	TRBV15	TGTGCCACCAGCAGAGATGGTGTTGGAGGGGATGGGGCTTTCTTT	CATSRDGVGGDGAFF
TRBJ2-3	.	many	TRBV7-2	TGTGCCAGCAGCTTACATCAGCCGACCGCCCGGGATACGCAGTATTTT	CASSLHQPTARDTQYF
TRBJ2-4	.	many	TRBV20-1	TGCAGTGCTAGACCCGGAACAAACATTCAGTACTTC	CSARPGTNIQYF
TRBJ2-5	TRBD1	many	TRBV5-1	TGCGCCAGCAGCACGAGATTACAGGGGGGAGAGGAGACCCAGTACTTC	CASSTRLQGGEETQYF
TRBJ2-2	.	many	TRBV6-1	TGTGCCAGCGGGTCTGGTAGGGGGTCGGTAGCCGGGGAGCTGTTTTTT	CASGSGRGSVAGELFF
TRBJ2-7	.	few	TRBV11-2	TGTGCCAGCAGCCCCAGGGGGGACACATCCTACGAGCAGTACTTC	CASSPRGDTSYEQYF
TRBJ1-2	.	many	TRBV20-1	TGCAGTGCCTGGTGCGAAACGTCGGCGTGCGGTGGTACCTTC	CSAWCETSACGGTF
TRBJ2-5	TRBD1	many	TRBV11-2	TGTGCCAGCAGCCAGGGACAGCAAGAGACCCAGTACTTC	CASSQGQQETQYF
TRBJ2-5	.	many	TRBV4-2	TGTGCCAGCAGCCAAGGGGACGCGTACCAAGAGACCCAGTACTTC	CASSQGDAYQETQYF
TRBJ2-7	.	many	TRBV4-1	TGCGCCAGCAGCCAAGGTCTTTCGGGACAATTCTACGAGCAGTACTTC	CASSQGLSGQFYEQYF
TRBJ2-2	.	many	TRBV2	TGTGCCAGCAGGTACAGCGGGGAGCTGTTTTTT	CASRYSGELFF
TRBJ1-1	.	many	TRBV3-1	TGTGCCAGCAGCCAAGGCAGGGGAGGTGAAGCTTTCTTT	CASSQGRGGEAFF
TRBJ1-2	TRBD1	.	TRBV12-3/TRBV12-4	TGTGCCAGCAGTTTGGGGGGACAGGGGGAGGTCAACTATGGCTACACCTTC	CASSLGGQGEVNYGYTF
TRBJ2-7	.	many	TRBV28	TGTGCCAGCACCTATCCCGGGAGCTCCTACGAGCAGTACTTC	CASTYPGSSYEQYF
TRBJ2-3	.	many	TRBV4-1	TGCGCCAGCAGCCGCGGGCCAGAGGGGACAGATACGCAGTATTTT	CASSRGPEGTDTQYF
TRBJ2-3	.	many	TRBV20-1	TGCAGTGCTAGAGATCCGAGGGGGGCCTCAGATACGCAGTATTTT	CSARDPRGASDTQYF
TRBJ2-3	.	many	TRBV4-2	TGTGCCAGCAGCCAAGAACGCATGACAGATACGCAGTATTTT	CASSQERMTDTQYF
TRBJ1-2	TRBD1	many	TRBV9	TGTGCCAGCAGCGCGGGACAGGGGTTCGGCTACACCTTC	CASSAGQGFGYTF
TRBJ1-4	.	many	TRBV18	TGTGCCAGCTCACCAGGGTACCATGAAAAACTGTTTTTT	CASSPGYHEKLFF
TRBJ2-2	TRBD2	.	TRBV5-1	TGTGCCAGCAGATTAGCGGGGCGAAACACCGGGGAGCTGTTTTTT	CASRLAGRNTGELFF
TRBJ2-3	.	many	TRBV9	TGTGCCAGCAGCGTAGATCAGGGGTCGCCTAATACGCAGTATTTT	CASSVDQGSPNTQYF
TRBJ2-7	.	many	TRBV7-6	TGTGCCAGCAGCCCGGGGAACGAGCAGTACTTC	CASSPGNEQYF
TRBJ2-1	TRBD2	many	TRBV27	TGTGCCAGCAGCTACGGGGGGGCCGGAGTTGAGCAGTTCTTC	CASSYGGAGVEQFF
TRBJ2-5	TRBD1	.	TRBV5-5	TGTGCCCGCACCGGGACAGGAGATCAAGAGACCCAGTACTTC	CARTGTGDQETQYF
TRBJ1-4	.	many	TRBV5-1	TGCGCCAGCAGCTTGAACCTAGACAGAGCCGAAAAACTGTTTTTT	CASSLNLDRAEKLFF
TRBJ2-6	.	many	TRBV5-1	TGCGCCAGCAGCTTAGGGAACTCTGGGGCCAACGTCCTGACTTTC	CASSLGNSGANVLTF
TRBJ2-7	.	many	TRBV4-1	TGCGCCAGCAGCCAAGTCCCAGCAGATACCTACGAGCAGTACTTC	CASSQVPADTYEQYF
TRBJ2-1	TRBD1	many	TRBV12-3/TRBV12-4	TGTGCCAGCAGTTTCAGGGGGCGAAGTGAGGGTGAGCAGTTCTTC	CASSFRGRSEGEQFF
TRBJ2-6	TRBD1	many	TRBV12-3/TRBV12-4	TGTGCCAGCAGTTCGGGACAGAGCTCTGGGGCCAACGTCCTGACTTTC	CASSSGQSSGANVLTF
TRBJ2-3	.	many	TRBV11-2	TGTGCCAGCAGCGGGACTGTGGGCAGGGGATTCACAGATACGCAGTATTTT	CASSGTVGRGFTDTQYF
TRBJ2-1	TRBD1	many	TRBV14	TGTGCCAGCAGCCAAACAGACAGGGTTATCTTCAATGAGCAGTTCTTC	CASSQTDRVIFNEQFF
TRBJ2-2	.	many	TRBV12-3/TRBV12-4	TGTGCCAGCAGTTTGTTGCAGGGAGTTGGGGAGCTGTTTTTT	CASSLLQGVGELFF
TRBJ2-2	.	.	TRBV18	TGTGCCAGCTCACTAATCTTCCGGGACGGTAACACCGGGGAGCTGTTTTTT	CASSLIFRDGNTGELFF
TRBJ2-1	TRBD2	.	TRBV7-8	TGTGCCAGCAGCTTAGGGACTAGGGATGAGCAGTTCTTC	CASSLGTRDEQFF
TRBJ2-2	TRBD2	few	TRBV7-9	TGTGCCAGCAGCTTAGAACGTCGTACGGGGGGTAACACCGGGGAGCTGTTTTTT	CASSLERRTGGNTGELFF
TRBJ1-2	.	many	TRBV18	TGTGCCAGCTCACCTGGGACCGTTGCTTCCGGTGGCTACACCTTC	CASSPGTVASGGYTF
TRBJ2-1	.	many	TRBV7-8	TGTGCCAGCAGCTTAGGGTTCGTGGGGGGTTACTCCTACAATGAGCAGTTCTTC	CASSLGFVGGYSYNEQFF
TRBJ2-7	.	few	TRBV20-1	TGCAGTGCAGAGCCCAGGAGCTCCTACGAGCAGTACTTC	CSAEPRSSYEQYF
TRBJ2-1	.	many	TRBV5-6	TGTGCCAGCAGCTTTGGCCTGTATCGGTCCCCGGGCTCCTACAATGAGCAGTTCTTC	CASSFGLYRSPGSYNEQFF
TRBJ1-1	.	many	TRBV6-6	TGTGCCAGCAGTTACTCCGACACTGAAGCTTTCTTT	CASSYSDTEAFF
TRBJ2-1	TRBD1	many	TRBV5-1	TGCGCCAGCAGCTGGGCCGGGACAGGGGACAATGAGCAGTTCTTC	CASSWAGTGDNEQFF
TRBJ1-5	.	many	TRBV12-3/TRBV12-4	TGTGCCAGCAGTTTAGAGGGACGTCAGCCCCAGCATTTT	CASSLEGRQPQHF
TRBJ2-7	TRBD1	few	TRBV6-5	TGTGCCAGCAGCATAACAGGGGGGTACGAGCAGTACTTC	CASSITGGYEQYF
TRBJ1-2	.	many	TRBV12-3/TRBV12-4	TGTGCCAGCAGTTTAGGCACGGATTATGGCTACACCTTC	CASSLGTDYGYTF
TRBJ1-5	TRBD1	.	TRBV4-1	TGCGCCAGCAGCCAAGATCCCGGACAGGGGTGGCAGCCCCAGCATTTT	CASSQDPGQGWQPQHF
TRBJ1-3	.	many	TRBV6-6	TGTGCCAGCACCTTCCCCACATCTGACACCATATATTTT	CASTFPTSDTIYF
TRBJ2-5	.	few	TRBV5-1	TGCGCCAGCAGCTTGGTGTCTCCCCAAGAGACCCAGTACTTC	CASSLVSPQETQYF
TRBJ2-2	TRBD1	.	TRBV7-2	TGTGCCAGCACCAAAAACTTCCCGGGACAGGACACCGGGGAGCTGTTTTTT	CASTKNFPGQDTGELFF
TRBJ2-7	TRBD1	few	TRBV13	TGTGCCAGCAGCACGGGACAGCAATTCTACGAGCAGTACTTC	CASSTGQQFYEQYF
TRBJ2-1	.	few	TRBV24-1	TGTGCCACCAGTGATTTGAGGGCAGGGCGGTACAATGAGCAGTTCTTC	CATSDLRAGRYNEQFF
TRBJ2-7	TRBD1	many	TRBV29-1	TGCAGCGCGGCACCGGGACAGGGTGTCTCCGAGCAGTACTTC	CSAAPGQGVSEQYF
TRBJ2-7	.	few	TRBV20-1	TGCAGTGCTAGCCCGGGACGGTTCTCCTACGAGCAGTACTTC	CSASPGRFSYEQYF
TRBJ1-2	TRBD1	many	TRBV29-1	TGCAGCGCTCGGGACAGGGGAAATGGCTACACCTTC	CSARDRGNGYTF
TRBJ2-3	TRBD2	many	TRBV24-1	TGTGCCGCCGCCTCCAGCGGGGGAATAGATACGCAGTATTTT	CAAASSGGIDTQYF
TRBJ1-1	.	.	TRBV4-1	TGCGCCAGCAGCCAAGATCGAAGAGGCATGGCGGCTTTCTTT	CASSQDRRGMAAFF
TRBJ2-1	.	many	TRBV5-1	TGCGCCAGCAGCTTGGCCCGGGGGGCCTATGACAATGAGCAGTTCTTC	CASSLARGAYDNEQFF
TRBJ2-7	TRBD2	many	TRBV7-2	TGTGCCAGCAGCTCGTCCCTAGCGGGGGGGGAGGACGAGCAGTACTTC	CASSSSLAGGEDEQYF